The text below deals with one TCR beta chain. Its antigen is undetermined. This entry is derived from a study of blood T cells in healthy people across ages. Per germline, CDR1 DFQATT and CDR2 SNEGSKA (reference sequence). The CDR3 spans 17 residues. V was trimmed by 4 bases and J by 11 bases, leaving 33 bases between them. Study findings and constraints: What prevented conclusive comparison of naive and antigen-experienced cells was that PBMCs were unsorted.

Then a second PCR, running roughly 7 to 11 cycles, was carried out with a sample-barcoded 5' primer and a J-beta primer mix. A single record per CDR3 protein comes from TCRdb applying MiXCR to the 5' RACE reads. The table has roughly 1.5 million distinct CDR3 sequences, approximately 39% seen once. Sequenced: blood. This sequence originates from a woman between 18 and 30 years old in good health. J is TRBJ2-7 and V is TRBV20-1; weak D call: TRBD1 (6 bases). In DNA, the CDR3 is TGCAGTGCTACTCCCGTGTCCGGGGCTGCGGACAGCTCATCTAAGTACTTC. Amino acid sequence: CSATPVSGAADSSSKYF.